What follows is one T cell receptor (beta chain) and its context. The target antigen is unknown. These data belong to a study of T-cell reconstitution after alpha-beta-depleted transplantation in children. Overall study findings and caveats: Surviving recipient T cells and thymic progenitors accounted for the high day-60 TCRbeta diversity observed in some patients. At one year after transplant, newly produced T cells mostly accounted for T-cell counts and diversity. Expanded clones from the graft, numbering several hundred, reportedly supplied alpha-beta T cells about two months after transplant.

Preparation of the TCRbeta library used unique molecular identifiers. TCRdb re-analysed the PCR reads in MiXCR, keeping a single row per CDR3 protein. The sample records about 440,000 distinct CDR3 sequences, 43% being singletons. The V and J ends lost 5 bases and 6 bases respectively, with 7 bases between them. Germline lookup yields CDR1 LNHNV and CDR2 YYDKDF (reference sequence). The CDR3 spans 12 residues. The clonotype originates from a girl aged 2 to 9 with aplastic anemia, due to receive a stem cell transplant. The sample in question was PBMCs, obtained before TCRalphabeta/CD19-depleted stem cell transplant. The V call is TRBV15, the J call TRBJ2-2, with no clear D. This CDR3 is CATSFGPGELFF. DNA of the CDR3: TGTGCCACCAGCTTCGGTCCCGGGGAGCTGTTTTTT.